The 30 T cell receptor beta chains in this list originate from one sample, sequenced in a study of T cell repertoires in cytomegalovirus infection. MiXCR, run by TCRdb on the reads, gives a single entry per CDR3 protein. The table shows hundreds of thousands of distinct CDR3 sequences, with about 33% occurring only once. The antigens for these receptors are not known. The material sequenced was cultured PBMCs, taken from culture after CMV antigen stimulation. The receptors derive from a human donor in good health (CMV status not recorded). Some clones in this sample may be carry-over from other donors' samples.

This chain connects TRBV5-4 to TRBJ2-7; 9 positions match TRBD1. Germline CDR1 is SGHNT and CDR2 is YYREEE (reference sequence). V lost 4 bases and J lost 3; bases outside the gene matches: 8. This CDR3 comprises 15 residues. The CDR3 loop is CASSADTGGLYEQYF. The CDR3, as DNA: TGTGCCAGCAGCGCCGACACAGGGGGCCTCTACGAGCAGTACTTC.

This clonotype was seen a handful of times. The chain employs TRBV7-2 and TRBJ2-7; tentatively, D is TRBD1 (5 bases). The CDR3 contains 14 residues. The V and J ends lost 6 bases and 1 base respectively, with 13 bases between them. The germline V gene has CDR1 SGHTA and CDR2 FQGNSA. The CDR3 reads CASSRSQGSYEQYF. The CDR3 DNA sequence: TGTGCCAGCAGTCGAAGCCAGGGTTCCTACGAGCAGTACTTC. Drawing the rest from reference TRBV7-2 and TRBJ2-7, the complete variable domain is GAGVSQSPSNKVTEKGKDVELRCDPISGHTALYWYRQSLGQGLEFLIYFQGNSAPDKSGLPSDRFSAERTGGSVSTLTIQRTQQEDSAVYLCASSRSQGSYEQYFGPGTRLTVT.

The gene calls are TRBV18 and TRBJ2-5, with TRBD1 matching 7 bases. Germline lookup yields CDR1 KGHSH and CDR2 LQKENI. CDR3 length: 13 amino acids. V dropped 5 bases and J dropped 7; count of bases not matched to a gene: 7. The CDR3 protein is CASSSDRAVTQYF. The DNA for the CDR3 is TGTGCCAGCTCATCAGACAGGGCGGTGACCCAGTACTTC.

In nucleotides, the CDR3 is TGTGCCAGCAGTTACACCAGGCCCTACGAGCAGTACTTC. The encoded protein is CASSYTRPYEQYF. The V gene is TRBV6-2 or TRBV6-3, the J gene TRBJ2-7; D ambiguous. The CDR3 runs 13 residues. Germline values: CDR1 MNHEY, CDR2 SVGEGT. V lost 2 bases, J lost 2 bases, and 7 bases lay in between.

The rearrangement links TRBV28 to TRBJ1-2; a possible D gene is TRBD1 (6 bases). The germline V gene has CDR1 MDHEN and CDR2 SYDVKM. The V and J ends lost 7 bases and 2 bases respectively, with 8 bases between them. The CDR3 has 12 residues. The CDR3 is CASNQGNYGYTF. CDR3 nucleotide sequence: TGTGCCAGCAATCAGGGGAACTATGGCTACACCTTC.

The V call is TRBV6-1, the J call TRBJ2-7, with D possibly TRBD2 on 6 matching bases. V gave up 10 bases and J gave up 6 bases, with 16 bases separating them. The CDR3 has 12 residues. Looked up from germline, CDR1 is MNHNS and CDR2 is SASEGT. The CDR3 nucleotides read TGTGCCACCCACCGGAAAGCGGGCGAGCAGTACTTC. Encoded protein: CATHRKAGEQYF.

The chain recombines TRBV7-7 with TRBJ2-7, with a weak D call TRBD1 (6 bases). Germline V gene data show CDR1 as SSHAT and CDR2 as FNYEAQ (reference sequence). V was trimmed by 5 bases and J by 6 bases, leaving 17 bases between them. The CDR3 is 14 amino acids. CDR3 region: CASSPTTGQAEQYF. As DNA, the CDR3 is TGTGCCAGCAGCCCTACAACAGGGCAGGCCGAGCAGTACTTC.

In this sample, this clonotype turned up many times. The chain is built from TRBV7-2 and TRBJ2-1; D may be TRBD1 (6 bases). Trimming removed 2 bases at V and 3 bases at J, with 8 bases between. Germline CDR1 is SGHTA and CDR2 is FQGNSA. This CDR3 has 14 residues. The CDR3: CASSLLGGYNEQFF. CDR3 sequence (DNA): TGTGCCAGCAGCTTATTAGGGGGCTACAATGAGCAGTTCTTC.

The chain combines TRBV19 with TRBJ2-1; 9 nucleotides line up with TRBD2. V was clipped by 1 base and J by 9 bases; unmatched bases: 10. Germline-derived CDR1 and CDR2 are LNHDA and SQIVND (reference sequence). The CDR3 contains 16 residues. This CDR3 reads CASSIGPTGGGGEQFF. The DNA for the CDR3 is TGTGCCAGTAGTATAGGCCCCACTGGCGGGGGGGGTGAGCAGTTCTTC.

The sample holds a few counts of this clonotype. The rearrangement uses TRBV12-3 or TRBV12-4 and TRBJ1-6; 7 nucleotides line up with TRBD1. V lost 2 bases, J lost 7 bases, and 11 bases stayed unmatched. The CDR3 is 17 amino acids. The CDR3 DNA sequence: TGTGCCAGCAGTTTAATCGGGGGAACAGGGGTAAATTCACCCCTCCACTTT. Translation: CASSLIGGTGVNSPLHF.

This chain connects TRBV10-3 to TRBJ2-1; TRBD2 agrees at 11 bases. Germline V gives CDR1 ENHRY, CDR2 SYGVKD. Trimming took 10 bases from V and 6 from J; bases not matched to a gene: 11. CDR3 length equals 15 residues. The DNA for the CDR3 is TGTGCCACACGGGCTAGCGGGGGGCCCAGCAATGAGCAGTTCTTC. This translates into CATRASGGPSNEQFF.

This clonotype was seen a few times. The V and J genes are TRBV7-8 and TRBJ1-5; TRBD1 might be the D (6 bases). This CDR3 has 14 residues. The V and J ends lost 6 bases and 4 bases respectively, with 13 bases between them. Germline values: CDR1 SGHVS, CDR2 FQNEAQ. CDR3 in amino acids: CASSGETGNQPQHF. CDR3 DNA: TGTGCCAGCAGTGGGGAAACAGGGAATCAGCCCCAGCATTTT.

This clonotype was seen a few times. CDR3 sequence reads: CASSIGWWREGIRSSYNEQFF. The CDR3 DNA sequence: TGTGCCAGTAGTATAGGGTGGTGGCGGGAGGGGATACGGAGCTCCTACAATGAGCAGTTCTTC. This sequence joins TRBV19 and TRBJ2-1, with 9 nucleotides matching TRBD2. With V trimmed by 1 base and J by 0 bases, 16 bases remained unmatched. The germline V gene has CDR1 LNHDA and CDR2 SQIVND (reference sequence). The CDR3 is made up of 21 amino acids.

This clonotype was detected a few times. CDR3 DNA sequence: TGTGCCAGCAAAATCCCCGGGCCATACAATGAGCAGTTCTTC. It codes for CASKIPGPYNEQFF. V is TRBV6-2 or TRBV6-3 and J is TRBJ2-1; D gene uncertain. Germline CDR1 reads MNHEY; CDR2 reads SVGEGT. This CDR3 is built from 14 residues. Trimming shortened V by 7 bases and J by 4 bases, and 14 bases separated the two germline ends.

The sample holds a few counts of this clonotype. This rearrangement joins TRBV4-3 to TRBJ2-5; TRBD2 matches 10 bases. There are 17 residues in the CDR3. Germline V gives CDR1 LGHNA, CDR2 YSLEER. V gave up 3 bases and J gave up 4 bases; unmatched junction bases: 11. CDR3 DNA sequence: TGCGCCAGCAGCCAGGGTATACTAGCGGGGACCGGAGAGACCCAGTACTTC. This codes for CASSQGILAGTGETQYF.

This chain links TRBV6-2 or TRBV6-3 with TRBJ1-2; a possible D gene is TRBD1 (5 bases). Trimming cost V 4 bases and J 2 bases, with 14 bases left between them. This CDR3 is built from 15 residues. The V gene's germline CDR1 is MNHEY and CDR2 SVGEGT. CDR3: CASSFAQVGNYGYTF. DNA for the CDR3: TGTGCCAGCAGTTTTGCACAGGTGGGGAACTATGGCTACACCTTC.

V gene TRBV11-1 combines with J gene TRBJ2-7; 8 nucleotides align to TRBD2. Germline trimming cut 5 bases from V and 1 base from J; bases unmatched to any gene: 16. The germline CDR1 and CDR2 sequences are SGHAT and FQDESV (reference sequence). The CDR3 has 18 amino acids. The CDR3 nucleotides are TGTGCCAGCAGCGCGCCGGGACTAGAGGGGGGAGTTTCCTACGAGCAGTACTTC. Residues: CASSAPGLEGGVSYEQYF.

This chain links TRBV27 with TRBJ2-5, with D possibly being TRBD2 (6 bases). The CDR3 totals 13 residues. Germline CDR1 reads MNHEY; CDR2 reads SMNVEV (reference sequence). V was trimmed by 5 bases and J by 7 bases, leaving 14 bases between them. The CDR3 region is CASSAPGLGTQYF. CDR3 DNA: TGTGCCAGCAGTGCCCCGGGACTGGGGACCCAGTACTTC.

This clonotype appeared a few times. This could be a read error, since a much larger clone is one nucleotide away. The chain recombines TRBV27 with TRBJ2-5; 11 bases line up with TRBD2. This CDR3 has 15 amino acids. Germline trimming cut 7 bases from V and 2 bases from J; bases unmatched to any gene: 6. CDR1 and CDR2 from the germline V gene are MNHEY and SMNVEV (reference sequence). The CDR3 coding sequence is TGTGCCAGCACCCCCGGGACTAGCGGACAAGAGACCCAGTACTTC. As protein: CASTPGTSGQETQYF.

This clonotype was recorded a few times. In DNA, the CDR3 is TGCGCCAGCAGCCAAGATCGTCCGGGACAGGTTCCCAATCAGCCCCAGCATTTT. The encoded protein is CASSQDRPGQVPNQPQHF. V and J are TRBV4-1 and TRBJ1-5, with 8 bases lining up with TRBD1. The CDR3 has 18 amino acids. Germline V gives CDR1 MGHRA, CDR2 YSYEKL. The V segment lost 0 bases and the J segment 3 bases; nucleotides outside the gene matches: 10.

The chain links TRBV25-1 to TRBJ2-7, with 7 bases fitting TRBD2. Trimming cost V 2 bases and J 4 bases; bases outside gene matches: 8. There are 15 residues in the CDR3. Germline CDR1 MGHDK, CDR2 SYGVNS. The chain's CDR3 is CASSEKGSGVYEQYF. For the CDR3, the DNA is TGTGCCAGCAGTGAAAAGGGAAGCGGGGTATACGAGCAGTACTTC.

A few counts support this clonotype. CDR3 amino acids: CASSLIAGQGSMNTEAFF. CDR3 nucleotide sequence: TGTGCCAGCAGCTTAATAGCTGGACAGGGATCTATGAACACTGAAGCTTTCTTT. The rearrangement links TRBV7-6 to TRBJ1-1; 8 bases line up with TRBD1. V shed 2 bases and J 0 bases; nucleotides not matched to a gene: 11. The germline V gene encodes CDR1 SGHVS and CDR2 FNYEAQ. There are 18 residues in the CDR3.

There are a few counts of this clonotype. The chain uses TRBV6-1 and TRBJ2-1; 8 positions agree with TRBD2. Germline-derived CDR1 and CDR2 are MNHNS and SASEGT. This CDR3 has 17 residues. The trim removed 3 bases at V and 0 bases at J, leaving 7 bases unmatched. The CDR3 DNA reads as TGTGCCAGCAGTGACTTCCACGGGACTAGCTCCTACAATGAGCAGTTCTTC. Protein product: CASSDFHGTSSYNEQFF.

The rearrangement uses TRBV2 and TRBJ2-7; D is undetermined. V lost 3 bases to trimming and J lost 0 bases, with 6 bases between them. There are 13 residues in the CDR3. The germline V gene encodes CDR1 SNHLY and CDR2 FYNNEI. CDR3 in amino acids: CASSDPSSYEQYF. The DNA of the CDR3 is TGTGCCAGCAGTGACCCCAGCTCCTACGAGCAGTACTTC.

This chain uses TRBV7-2 with TRBJ2-1, with D unresolved. This CDR3 contains 14 residues. V lost 3 bases and J 9 bases, leaving 15 bases between the germline ends. Germline V gives CDR1 SGHTA, CDR2 FQGNSA. The CDR3: CASSLAVGSGEQFF. The DNA of the CDR3 is TGTGCCAGCAGCTTGGCGGTGGGTTCGGGTGAGCAGTTCTTC.

The gene calls are TRBV2 and TRBJ1-5; TRBD1 is a possible D gene (5 bases). V lost 5 bases to trimming and J lost 0 bases, with 14 bases between them. In germline, CDR1 is SNHLY, CDR2 FYNNEI. The CDR3 runs 16 residues. CDR3 bases: TGTGCCAGCAGTAGAGGACAAATTTATAGCAATCAGCCCCAGCATTTT. Residues: CASSRGQIYSNQPQHF.

V usage is TRBV7-8 and J usage is TRBJ2-7, with D tentatively TRBD2 (6 bases). CDR3 length: 14 amino acids. Trimming pared 0 bases from V and 6 bases from J, leaving 12 bases between. The V gene's germline CDR1 is SGHVS and CDR2 FQNEAQ. The CDR3 is CASSLAQTRSEQYF. The CDR3 nucleotides read TGTGCCAGCAGCTTAGCACAGACTAGGTCCGAGCAGTACTTC.

This clonotype was counted between two and nine times. The chain joins TRBV4-3 to TRBJ1-2, with D tentatively TRBD1 (5 bases). This CDR3 is built from 15 residues. Germline V gives CDR1 LGHNA, CDR2 YSLEER. V gave up 0 bases and J gave up 4 bases, with 12 bases separating them. CDR3 nucleotide sequence: TGCGCCAGCAGCCAAGATTCCGACAGCCCCTATGGCTACACCTTC. Protein sequence: CASSQDSDSPYGYTF.

This clonotype was seen only a few times. This rearrangement joins TRBV20-1 to TRBJ2-7, with D uncertain. CDR3 size: 12 residues. V was pared by 2 bases and J by 2 bases, with 7 bases between. Per the germline V gene, CDR1 is DFQATT and CDR2 is SNEGSKA (reference sequence). CDR3 in DNA: TGCAGTGCTAGAAACGTTCCCTACGAGCAGTACTTC. Residues: CSARNVPYEQYF.

CDR3 DNA: TGTGCCAGCAGCCCAGAAAATGAAAAACTGTTTTTT. It codes for CASSPENEKLFF. The chain joins TRBV7-9 to TRBJ1-4; D not resolved. The CDR3 loop spans 12 amino acids. The V gene lost 5 bases and the J gene lost 5 bases, with 6 bases spanning the gap. Germline V CDR1 and CDR2: SEHNR, FQNEAQ (reference sequence). Looking up the rest from reference TRBV7-9 and TRBJ1-4 gives the full variable domain: DTGVSQNPRHKITKRGQNVTFRCDPISEHNRLYWYRQTLGQGPEFLTYFQNEAQLEKSRLLSDRFSAERPKGSFSTLEIQRTEQGDSAMYLCASSPENEKLFFGSGTQLSVL.